Listed here are 6 T cell receptor beta chains from one sample, sequenced in a study of blood T cell repertoires in COVID-19. Profiled with immunoSEQ multiplex PCR; TCRdb holds only in-frame clones, not every one. Seen here are about 160,000 clones, 65% to 85% observed once, and the top ten hold approximately 11%. The material sequenced was peripheral blood. The receptors shown here come from a man between 60 and 75 years old with active or convalescent COVID-19.

Concerning this clone itself: Other DNA sequences within the sample encode an identical CDR3. The chain employs TRBV18 and TRBJ2-7; tentatively, D is TRBD2 (7 bases). The CDR3 consists of 14 residues. Between the trimmed V and J ends, which lost 3 bases and 6 bases, there was a span of 15 bases. Germline lookup yields CDR1 KGHSH and CDR2 LQKENI. CDR3 loop: CASSPPTGGGEQYF. CDR3 bases: TGTGCCAGCTCACCCCCCACGGGGGGCGGCGAGCAGTACTTC. The full variable domain, rest sourced from reference TRBV18 and TRBJ2-7, is NAGVMQNPRHLVRRRGQEARLRCSPMKGHSHVYWYRQLPEEGLKFMVYLQKENIIDESGMPKERFSAEFPKEGPSILRIQQVVRGDSAAYFCASSPPTGGGEQYFGPGTRLTVT.

V is TRBV5-1 and J is TRBJ2-7; no clear D gene. CDR3 size: 13 residues. With 5 bases removed from V and 0 bases from J, the gap between germline ends came to 9 bases. Germline V gives CDR1 SGHRS, CDR2 YFSETQ. The chain's CDR3 is CASSAGSSYEQYF. DNA for the CDR3: TGCGCCAGCAGTGCAGGTAGCTCCTACGAGCAGTACTTC.

The J gene is TRBJ2-6, the V gene TRBV4-1, with unresolved D. The CDR3 consists of 15 residues. Trimming stripped 6 bases from V and 0 bases from J, with 9 bases between. The germline V gene has CDR1 MGHRA and CDR2 YSYEKL. The CDR3: CASRVANSGANVLTF. CDR3 DNA: TGCGCCAGCAGGGTTGCTAACTCTGGGGCCAACGTCCTGACTTTC.

The sample holds many counts of this clone. This chain joins TRBV27 and TRBJ1-6; TRBD1 matches at 9 bases. The V segment lost 5 bases and the J segment 8 bases; nucleotides outside the gene matches: 7. Germline loops: CDR1 MNHEY, CDR2 SMNVEV (reference sequence). The CDR3 extends over 15 amino acids. The CDR3 nucleotides read TGTGCCAGCAGTCCTCTAGGGACAGGGCATTCACCCCTCCACTTT. Its translation: CASSPLGTGHSPLHF.

V gene TRBV5-5 combines with J gene TRBJ2-7; 7 positions agree with TRBD1. In germline, CDR1 is SGHKS, CDR2 YYEKEE (reference sequence). This CDR3 contains 14 residues. V lost 1 base, J lost 8 bases, and 9 bases stayed unmatched. The CDR3 here is CASSLRLLQGQQYF. The DNA for the CDR3 is TGTGCCAGCAGCTTGCGGCTGTTACAGGGGCAGCAGTACTTC.

As regards this clone: Other DNA sequences from this sample encode an identical CDR3 as well. The chain uses TRBV6-5 and TRBJ1-2; D remains ambiguous. Germline V gene lookup returns CDR1 MNHEY and CDR2 SVGAGI. The CDR3 runs 12 residues. V lost 0 bases and J 8 bases, leaving 7 bases between the germline ends. The CDR3, as DNA: TGTGCCAGCAGTTACTCGGGAGGCGGCTACACCTTC. Translating it yields CASSYSGGGYTF.